This is a list of T cell receptor beta chains from one sample in a study of tumor-infiltrating lymphocytes in localized non-small cell lung cancer. The repertoire was sequenced with immunoSEQ multiplex PCR; TCRdb's copy has only in-frame clones and lacks some. The data hold fewer than 20,000 clones, with 73% observed a single time. The sequenced material came from lung tumor tissue. These TCRs come from a human donor with non-small cell lung cancer. Each CDR3 is given with its conserved first and last residue. A D gene is named only where the DNA matches it firmly. Size is omitted from some rows. Given values are once, few, many or a class for expanded clones.

V	D	size	J	DNA	CDR3
TRBV30	TRBD1	.	TRBJ2-3	TGTGCCTGGAGGGACAGGACCCTTGGCACAGATACGCAGTATTTT	CAWRDRTLGTDTQYF
TRBV21-1	.	.	TRBJ1-2	TGTGCCAGCAGCGCCAGAGGGTGGGGGCACTACTTC	CASSARGWGHYF
TRBV7-9	TRBD1	medium-sized	TRBJ1-4	TGTGCCAGCAGCTCCCGACAGGGAAGTAATGAAAAACTGTTTTTT	CASSSRQGSNEKLFF
TRBV18	.	once	TRBJ2-3	TGTGCCAGCTCTTTGAGGGCCTCAGGGGATACGCAGTATTTT	CASSLRASGDTQYF
TRBV29-1	.	.	TRBJ2-1	TGCAGCGTTGAAGACAACAATGAGCAGTTCTTC	CSVEDNNEQFF
TRBV30	.	.	TRBJ2-7	TGTGCCTACGACAGTAACTTCTACGAGCAGTACTTC	CAYDSNFYEQYF
TRBV20-1	.	.	TRBJ2-7	TGCAGTGCTAGATCCAAGGTCGAGCAGTACTTC	CSARSKVEQYF
TRBV11-2	.	.	TRBJ2-5	TGTGCCAGCAGCTTAGATAGCCAGGGGTGGGAGACCCAGTACTTC	CASSLDSQGWETQYF
TRBV7-6	TRBD1	.	TRBJ1-4	TGTGCCAGCAGCCCCGGACAGGGGCTCACTAATGAAAAACTGTTTTTT	CASSPGQGLTNEKLFF
TRBV11-3	TRBD2	.	TRBJ2-7	TGTGCCAGCAGCCCTCCGGGGGGATCTACCTACGAGCAGTACTTC	CASSPPGGSTYEQYF
TRBV29-1	TRBD1	.	TRBJ2-3	TGCAGCGTTGTTGGGGGAAACAACAGGGGGAAGAGCACAGATACGCAGTATTTT	CSVVGGNNRGKSTDTQYF
TRBV30	.	few	TRBJ1-2	TGTGCCTGGAGCCAAGGCAGAAGCTATGGCTACACCTTC	CAWSQGRSYGYTF
TRBV2	.	.	TRBJ2-5	TGTGCCAGCAGTGAAGGGCCTCAAGGGACCCAGTACTTC	CASSEGPQGTQYF
TRBV5-1	.	once	TRBJ1-1	TGCGCCAGCAGCTTGGGGTCGGGGGGTGCATACACTGAAGCTTTCTTT	CASSLGSGGAYTEAFF
TRBV4-2	.	.	TRBJ1-2	TGTGCCAGCAGCCAAGCACTCCGAGGGGGATACTATGGCTACACCTTC	CASSQALRGGYYGYTF
TRBV2	TRBD2	once	TRBJ2-5	TGTGCCAGCAGTAGGGGACTAGCGGAGCTAAGGGCCCAGTACTTC	CASSRGLAELRAQYF
TRBV15	.	.	TRBJ1-1	TGTGCCACCAGCAGAGATCAGGGCAGGCAAGCTTTCTTT	CATSRDQGRQAFF
TRBV4-1	.	.	TRBJ2-1	TGCGCCAGCAGCCAATTCGGAGGTTTCGGGAATGAGCAGTTCTTC	CASSQFGGFGNEQFF
TRBV11-2	.	.	TRBJ1-1	TGTGCCAGCAGCTTAAGTGGTAGGACTGAAGCTTTCTTT	CASSLSGRTEAFF
TRBV5-1	.	.	TRBJ1-3	TGCGCCAGCAGCCTGGGTCACTCTGGAAACACCATATATTTT	CASSLGHSGNTIYF
TRBV19	.	.	TRBJ2-3	TGTGCCAGTTCCCTGGGCACAGATACGCAGTATTTT	CASSLGTDTQYF
TRBV11-2	.	.	TRBJ2-2	TGTGCCAGCCGGGGCCTGGCGAACACCGGGGAGCTGTTTTTT	CASRGLANTGELFF